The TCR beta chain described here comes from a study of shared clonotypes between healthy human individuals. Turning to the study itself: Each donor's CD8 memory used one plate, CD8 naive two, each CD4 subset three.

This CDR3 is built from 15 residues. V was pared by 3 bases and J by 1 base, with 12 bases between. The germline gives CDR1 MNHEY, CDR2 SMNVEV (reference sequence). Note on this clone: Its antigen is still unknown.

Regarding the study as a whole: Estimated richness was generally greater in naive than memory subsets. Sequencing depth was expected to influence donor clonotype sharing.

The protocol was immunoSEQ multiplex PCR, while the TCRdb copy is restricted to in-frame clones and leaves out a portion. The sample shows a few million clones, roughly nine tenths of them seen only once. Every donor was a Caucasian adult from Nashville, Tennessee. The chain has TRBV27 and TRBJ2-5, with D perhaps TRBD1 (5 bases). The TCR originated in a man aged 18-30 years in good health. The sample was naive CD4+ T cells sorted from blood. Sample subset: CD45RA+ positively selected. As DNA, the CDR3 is TGTGCCAGCAGTTTCCGGCGACAGCGCCAAGAGACCCAGTACTTC. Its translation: CASSFRRQRQETQYF.